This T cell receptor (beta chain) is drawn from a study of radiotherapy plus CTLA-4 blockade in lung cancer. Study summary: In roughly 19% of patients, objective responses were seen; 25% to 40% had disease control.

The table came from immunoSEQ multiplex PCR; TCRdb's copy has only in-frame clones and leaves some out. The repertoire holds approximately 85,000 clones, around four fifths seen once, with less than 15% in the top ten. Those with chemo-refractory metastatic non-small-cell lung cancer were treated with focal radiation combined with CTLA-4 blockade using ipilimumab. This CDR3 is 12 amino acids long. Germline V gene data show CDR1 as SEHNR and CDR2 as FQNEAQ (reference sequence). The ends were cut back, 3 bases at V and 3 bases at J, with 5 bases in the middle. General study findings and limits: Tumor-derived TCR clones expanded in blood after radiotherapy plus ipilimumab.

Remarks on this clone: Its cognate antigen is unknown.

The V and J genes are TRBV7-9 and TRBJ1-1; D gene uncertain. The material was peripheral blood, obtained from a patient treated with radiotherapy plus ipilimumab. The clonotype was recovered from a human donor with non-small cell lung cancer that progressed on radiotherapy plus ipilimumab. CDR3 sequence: CASSLGYTEAFF. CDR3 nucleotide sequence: TGTGCCAGCAGCTTGGGTTACACTGAAGCTTTCTTT.